This is a list of T cell receptor beta chains from one sample in a study of blood T cells in healthy people across ages. A single record per CDR3 protein comes from TCRdb applying MiXCR to the 5' RACE reads. The sample has 450,000 to 700,000 distinct CDR3 sequences, 27% seen once. The sample was blood. The source of these receptors is a woman in her seventies in good health. CDR3s include the opening cysteine and the closing phenylalanine or tryptophan. Each record gives: V gene, clone size, J gene, D gene, CDR3 protein, CDR3 DNA. D genes are given only for firm matches. Expanded clones are given a class, and other clones once, few, many or no size at all.

v_call: TRBV7-2
clone_size: few
j_call: TRBJ1-4
d_call: TRBD1
cdr3_aa: CVSSLGGTGDEKLFF
cdr3_nt: TGTGTCAGCAGCTTAGGCGGGACAGGGGATGAAAAACTGTTTTTT

v_call: TRBV6-2/TRBV6-3
clone_size: NA
j_call: TRBJ2-1
d_call: NA
cdr3_aa: CASSYGGLVAEQFF
cdr3_nt: TGTGCCAGCAGTTACGGGGGCCTGGTTGCTGAGCAGTTCTTC

v_call: TRBV12-3/TRBV12-4
clone_size: NA
j_call: TRBJ1-4
d_call: NA
cdr3_aa: CASSLRRDNEKLFF
cdr3_nt: TGTGCCAGCAGTTTACGACGAGATAATGAAAAACTGTTTTTT

v_call: TRBV9
clone_size: NA
j_call: TRBJ2-3
d_call: NA
cdr3_aa: CASSLLDGRTDTQYF
cdr3_nt: TGTGCCAGCAGCCTACTCGACGGGCGCACAGATACGCAGTATTTT

v_call: TRBV7-8
clone_size: few
j_call: TRBJ2-5
d_call: TRBD1
cdr3_aa: CASSLGTGVFSLPRVAQYF
cdr3_nt: TGTGCCAGCAGCCTCGGGACAGGGGTTTTTTCCTTACCGAGGGTGGCCCAGTACTTC

v_call: TRBV29-1
clone_size: NA
j_call: TRBJ1-2
d_call: NA
cdr3_aa: CSVVGGRGSHTF
cdr3_nt: TGCAGCGTTGTCGGAGGGAGGGGAAGCCACACCTTC

v_call: TRBV6-6
clone_size: few
j_call: TRBJ2-4
d_call: NA
cdr3_aa: CASRSGAAIQYF
cdr3_nt: TGTGCCAGTAGGTCAGGGGCTGCCATTCAGTACTTC

v_call: TRBV5-1
clone_size: NA
j_call: TRBJ2-3
d_call: NA
cdr3_aa: CASSGKPTGGGTDTQYF
cdr3_nt: TGCGCCAGCAGCGGAAAACCTACGGGGGGCGGGACAGATACGCAGTATTTT

v_call: TRBV28
clone_size: NA
j_call: TRBJ1-2
d_call: NA
cdr3_aa: CASSPHRMAGSYGYTF
cdr3_nt: TGTGCCAGCAGTCCCCATCGAATGGCAGGGTCATATGGCTACACCTTC

v_call: TRBV6-1
clone_size: NA
j_call: TRBJ2-5
d_call: NA
cdr3_aa: CASTPSGAETQYF
cdr3_nt: TGTGCCAGCACTCCTTCAGGGGCGGAGACCCAGTACTTC

v_call: TRBV2
clone_size: few
j_call: TRBJ2-5
d_call: TRBD2
cdr3_aa: CASSLGPSSWTREETQYF
cdr3_nt: TGTGCCAGCAGTCTGGGGCCTAGCTCCTGGACTAGGGAAGAGACCCAGTACTTC

v_call: TRBV7-3
clone_size: NA
j_call: TRBJ1-1
d_call: NA
cdr3_aa: CASAAGANTEAFF
cdr3_nt: TGTGCCAGCGCAGCAGGGGCTAACACTGAAGCTTTCTTT

v_call: TRBV5-1
clone_size: NA
j_call: TRBJ2-6
d_call: NA
cdr3_aa: CASSFRGSPTGANVLTF
cdr3_nt: TGCGCCAGCAGCTTTAGGGGTTCCCCTACAGGGGCCAACGTCCTGACTTTC

v_call: TRBV5-1
clone_size: NA
j_call: TRBJ1-1
d_call: NA
cdr3_aa: CASSLVSRLNTEAFF
cdr3_nt: TGCGCCAGCAGCTTGGTATCCAGGTTGAACACTGAAGCTTTCTTT

v_call: TRBV28
clone_size: NA
j_call: TRBJ1-2
d_call: NA
cdr3_aa: CASRVADNYGYTF
cdr3_nt: TGTGCCAGCAGAGTGGCAGACAACTATGGCTACACCTTC

v_call: TRBV7-2
clone_size: many
j_call: TRBJ2-5
d_call: TRBD1
cdr3_aa: CASSRQGFQETQYF
cdr3_nt: TGTGCCAGCAGCCGACAGGGGTTCCAAGAGACCCAGTACTTC

v_call: TRBV3-1
clone_size: NA
j_call: TRBJ2-1
d_call: NA
cdr3_aa: CASSHRVEQFF
cdr3_nt: TGTGCCAGCAGCCACCGGGTTGAGCAGTTCTTC

v_call: TRBV5-1
clone_size: few
j_call: TRBJ1-4
d_call: NA
cdr3_aa: CASSSSGTTNEKLFF
cdr3_nt: TGCGCCAGCAGTTCCTCCGGGACAACTAATGAAAAACTGTTTTTT

v_call: TRBV6-2/TRBV6-3
clone_size: few
j_call: TRBJ2-3
d_call: TRBD2
cdr3_aa: CASRRPGLTLTDTQYF
cdr3_nt: TGTGCCAGCAGACGCCCGGGACTAACCCTCACAGATACGCAGTATTTT

v_call: TRBV30
clone_size: few
j_call: TRBJ1-2
d_call: NA
cdr3_aa: CAWSAAFRGSTGYTF
cdr3_nt: TGTGCCTGGAGTGCGGCTTTTCGGGGTAGTACGGGCTACACCTTC

v_call: TRBV4-1
clone_size: few
j_call: TRBJ2-5
d_call: NA
cdr3_aa: CASSQDLLVETQYF
cdr3_nt: TGCGCCAGCAGCCAAGATCTGCTTGTCGAGACCCAGTACTTC

v_call: TRBV28
clone_size: NA
j_call: TRBJ2-5
d_call: NA
cdr3_aa: CASSLPSTNQETQYF
cdr3_nt: TGTGCCAGCAGTTTACCGTCGACTAACCAAGAGACCCAGTACTTC

v_call: TRBV2
clone_size: NA
j_call: TRBJ2-6
d_call: NA
cdr3_aa: CASSPPRDSGANVLTF
cdr3_nt: TGTGCCAGCAGTCCACCTCGGGACTCTGGGGCCAACGTCCTGACTTTC

v_call: TRBV20-1
clone_size: NA
j_call: TRBJ1-2
d_call: TRBD1
cdr3_aa: CSARDGQGSKSNYGYTF
cdr3_nt: TGCAGTGCTAGAGACGGACAGGGGTCCAAGTCTAACTATGGCTACACCTTC

v_call: TRBV12-5
clone_size: NA
j_call: TRBJ2-4
d_call: NA
cdr3_aa: CASARTGFGNIQYF
cdr3_nt: TGTGCTAGTGCCAGAACAGGGTTTGGGAACATTCAGTACTTC

v_call: TRBV29-1
clone_size: few
j_call: TRBJ1-3
d_call: TRBD1
cdr3_aa: CSVARGTGGDGTIYF
cdr3_nt: TGCAGCGTCGCTAGAGGGACAGGGGGCGACGGCACCATATATTTT

v_call: TRBV5-1
clone_size: NA
j_call: TRBJ2-3
d_call: NA
cdr3_aa: CASSFPFGGMDIDTQYF
cdr3_nt: TGCGCTAGCAGCTTTCCCTTTGGGGGGATGGATATAGATACGCAGTATTTT

v_call: TRBV27
clone_size: NA
j_call: TRBJ2-7
d_call: NA
cdr3_aa: CASSLSISGMSEQYF
cdr3_nt: TGTGCCAGCAGTTTATCGATTTCTGGGATGAGCGAGCAGTACTTC

v_call: TRBV20-1
clone_size: once
j_call: TRBJ2-7
d_call: NA
cdr3_aa: CSARTGYYEQYF
cdr3_nt: TGCAGTGCTAGGACAGGTTACTACGAGCAGTACTTC

v_call: TRBV24-1
clone_size: few
j_call: TRBJ1-2
d_call: NA
cdr3_aa: CATSDPQGSYGYTF
cdr3_nt: TGTGCCACCAGTGATCCCCAGGGCTCCTATGGCTACACCTTC

v_call: TRBV12-3/TRBV12-4
clone_size: NA
j_call: TRBJ2-1
d_call: TRBD2
cdr3_aa: CASSRTSGRADEQFF
cdr3_nt: TGTGCCAGCAGTAGAACTAGCGGGAGGGCCGACGAGCAGTTCTTC

v_call: TRBV6-6
clone_size: few
j_call: TRBJ2-3
d_call: NA
cdr3_aa: CASSYHGGDTQYF
cdr3_nt: TGTGCCAGCAGTTATCACGGGGGAGATACGCAGTATTTT

v_call: TRBV12-3/TRBV12-4
clone_size: few
j_call: TRBJ1-4
d_call: NA
cdr3_aa: CASSRLGQKLFF
cdr3_nt: TGTGCCAGCAGCCGCTTGGGGCAAAAACTGTTTTTT

v_call: TRBV19
clone_size: NA
j_call: TRBJ2-5
d_call: NA
cdr3_aa: CASSIPSRGKETQYF
cdr3_nt: TGTGCCAGTAGTATCCCTTCGCGTGGGAAAGAGACCCAGTACTTC

v_call: TRBV7-3
clone_size: NA
j_call: TRBJ2-3
d_call: TRBD2
cdr3_aa: CASSLRLAGEGGPSGADTQYF
cdr3_nt: TGTGCCAGCAGCTTACGACTAGCGGGGGAAGGGGGCCCCAGTGGCGCAGATACGCAGTATTTT

v_call: TRBV29-1
clone_size: NA
j_call: TRBJ2-4
d_call: NA
cdr3_aa: CSVALGVLIGAKKIQYF
cdr3_nt: TGCAGCGTGGCCTTAGGGGTTTTAATTGGGGCCAAAAAGATTCAGTACTTC

v_call: TRBV7-9
clone_size: many
j_call: TRBJ2-5
d_call: TRBD2
cdr3_aa: CASSSRTSGYSGETQYF
cdr3_nt: TGTGCCAGCAGCAGCCGGACTAGCGGTTATAGCGGGGAGACCCAGTACTTC

v_call: TRBV7-8
clone_size: few
j_call: TRBJ1-2
d_call: NA
cdr3_aa: CASSLGGGGGSVYGYTF
cdr3_nt: TGTGCCAGCAGCTTAGGTGGCGGGGGCGGGAGCGTCTATGGCTACACCTTC

v_call: TRBV7-2
clone_size: few
j_call: TRBJ1-2
d_call: TRBD1
cdr3_aa: CASSARQGGGYTF
cdr3_nt: TGTGCCAGCAGCGCAAGACAGGGGGGAGGCTACACCTTC

v_call: TRBV5-1
clone_size: few
j_call: TRBJ2-1
d_call: TRBD1
cdr3_aa: CASSLAFDRGLYNEQFF
cdr3_nt: TGCGCCAGCAGCTTGGCCTTTGACAGGGGCCTCTACAATGAGCAGTTCTTC

v_call: TRBV7-3
clone_size: few
j_call: TRBJ1-1
d_call: NA
cdr3_aa: CASSRNGGPRRNTEAFF
cdr3_nt: TGTGCCAGCAGCCGAAATGGGGGGCCCAGGAGGAACACTGAAGCTTTCTTT

v_call: TRBV7-2
clone_size: NA
j_call: TRBJ2-5
d_call: TRBD1
cdr3_aa: CASSLYAGGEQYF
cdr3_nt: TGTGCCAGCAGCTTATATGCAGGGGGAGAGCAGTACTTC

v_call: TRBV3-1
clone_size: NA
j_call: TRBJ2-6
d_call: TRBD2
cdr3_aa: CASSQKTSGGSGANVLTF
cdr3_nt: TGTGCCAGCAGCCAAAAGACTAGCGGGGGCTCTGGGGCCAACGTCCTGACTTTC

v_call: TRBV5-6
clone_size: NA
j_call: TRBJ1-4
d_call: NA
cdr3_aa: CASSLKGKGEKLFF
cdr3_nt: TGTGCCAGCAGCTTGAAGGGAAAGGGGGAAAAACTGTTTTTT

v_call: TRBV5-1
clone_size: NA
j_call: TRBJ2-1
d_call: TRBD1
cdr3_aa: CASSLGGQSNNEQFF
cdr3_nt: TGCGCCAGCAGCTTGGGGGGACAGAGCAACAATGAGCAGTTCTTC

v_call: TRBV18
clone_size: NA
j_call: TRBJ1-1
d_call: NA
cdr3_aa: CASSPGGAWGLNTEAFF
cdr3_nt: TGTGCCAGCTCACCGGGGGGGGCCTGGGGCCTGAACACTGAAGCTTTCTTT